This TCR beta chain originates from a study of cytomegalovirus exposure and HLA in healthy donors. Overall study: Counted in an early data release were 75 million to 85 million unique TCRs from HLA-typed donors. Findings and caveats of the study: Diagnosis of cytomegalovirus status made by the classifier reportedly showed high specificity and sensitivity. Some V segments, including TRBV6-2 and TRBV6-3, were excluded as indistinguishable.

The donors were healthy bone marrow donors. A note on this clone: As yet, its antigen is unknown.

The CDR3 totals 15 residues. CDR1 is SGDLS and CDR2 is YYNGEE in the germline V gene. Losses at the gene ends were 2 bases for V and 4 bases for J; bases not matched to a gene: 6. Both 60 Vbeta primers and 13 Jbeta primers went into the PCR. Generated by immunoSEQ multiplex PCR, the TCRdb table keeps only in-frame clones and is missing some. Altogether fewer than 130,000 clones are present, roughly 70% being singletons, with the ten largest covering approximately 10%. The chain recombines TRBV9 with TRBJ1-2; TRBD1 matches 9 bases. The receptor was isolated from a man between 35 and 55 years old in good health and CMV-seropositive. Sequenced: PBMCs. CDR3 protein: CASSVVGQGSYGYTF. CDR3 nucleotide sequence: TGTGCCAGCAGCGTTGTCGGACAGGGGAGCTATGGCTACACCTTC.